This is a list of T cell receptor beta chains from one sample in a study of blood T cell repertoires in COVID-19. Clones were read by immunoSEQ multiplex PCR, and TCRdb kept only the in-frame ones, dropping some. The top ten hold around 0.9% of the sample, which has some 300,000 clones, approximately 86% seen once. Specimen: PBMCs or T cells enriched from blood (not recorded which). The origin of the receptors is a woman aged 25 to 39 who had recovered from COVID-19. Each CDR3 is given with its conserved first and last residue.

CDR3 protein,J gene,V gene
CASSPGLNTEAFF,TRBJ1-1,TRBV7-3
CASSPSGTGLGNEQFF,TRBJ2-1,TRBV18
CASSKSQGAMDGYTF,TRBJ1-2,TRBV4-1
CAWTSSGNTIYF,TRBJ1-3,TRBV30
CASRQGGWTEAFF,TRBJ1-1,TRBV7-9
CASILDSTRPLHF,TRBJ1-6,TRBV6-5
CASRKAGQGLSGANVLTF,TRBJ2-6,TRBV27
CASKARQGAGNTIYF,TRBJ1-3,TRBV19
CASSATTGTEAFF,TRBJ1-1,TRBV5-1
CASSLDNREGKKLFF,TRBJ1-4,TRBV7-6
CASTLTGEAFF,TRBJ1-1,TRBV7-9
CASSPLAGGRAGKLHF,TRBJ1-6,TRBV14